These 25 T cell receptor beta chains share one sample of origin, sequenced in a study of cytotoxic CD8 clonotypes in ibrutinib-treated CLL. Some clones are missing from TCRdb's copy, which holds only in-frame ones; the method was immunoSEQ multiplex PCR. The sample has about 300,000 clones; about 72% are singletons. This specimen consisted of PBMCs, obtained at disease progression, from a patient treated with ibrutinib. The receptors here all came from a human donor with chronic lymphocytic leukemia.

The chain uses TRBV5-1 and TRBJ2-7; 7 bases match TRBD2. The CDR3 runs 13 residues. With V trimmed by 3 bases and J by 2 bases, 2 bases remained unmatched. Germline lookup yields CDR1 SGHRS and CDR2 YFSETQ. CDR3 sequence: CASSSGGAYEQYF. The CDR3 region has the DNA TGCGCCAGCAGCTCGGGGGGAGCCTACGAGCAGTACTTC.

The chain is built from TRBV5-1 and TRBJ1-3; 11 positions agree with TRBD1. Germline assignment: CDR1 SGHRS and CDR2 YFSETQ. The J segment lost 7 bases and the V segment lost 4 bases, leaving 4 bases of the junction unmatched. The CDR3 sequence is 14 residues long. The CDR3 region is CASSPRDRGNTIYF. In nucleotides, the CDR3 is TGCGCCAGCAGCCCCCGGGACAGGGGGAACACCATATATTTT.

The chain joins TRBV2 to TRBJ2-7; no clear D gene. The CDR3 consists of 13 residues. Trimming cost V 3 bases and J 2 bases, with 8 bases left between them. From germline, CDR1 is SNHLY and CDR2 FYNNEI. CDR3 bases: TGTGCCAGCAGTGAGGGCTACCCCTACGAGCAGTACTTC. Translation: CASSEGYPYEQYF.

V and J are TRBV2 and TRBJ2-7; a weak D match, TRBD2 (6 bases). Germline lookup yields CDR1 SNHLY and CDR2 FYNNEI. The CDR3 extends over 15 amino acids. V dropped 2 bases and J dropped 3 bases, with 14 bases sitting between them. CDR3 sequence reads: CASSERAGGSYEQYF. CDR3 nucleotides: TGTGCCAGCAGTGAAAGGGCAGGAGGGAGCTACGAGCAGTACTTC.

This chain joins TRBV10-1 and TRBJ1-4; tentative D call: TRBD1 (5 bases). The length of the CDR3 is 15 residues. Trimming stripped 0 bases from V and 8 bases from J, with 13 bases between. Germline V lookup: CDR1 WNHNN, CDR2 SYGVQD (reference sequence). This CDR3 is CASSESTRVGEKLFF. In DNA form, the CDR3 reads TGCGCCAGCAGTGAGTCGACCAGGGTGGGCGAAAAACTGTTTTTT.

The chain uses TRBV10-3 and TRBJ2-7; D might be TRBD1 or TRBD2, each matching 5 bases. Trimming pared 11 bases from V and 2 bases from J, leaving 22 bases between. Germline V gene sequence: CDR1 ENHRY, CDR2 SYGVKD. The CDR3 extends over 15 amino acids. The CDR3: CASSDRDLYAYEQYF. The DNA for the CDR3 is TGTGCCTCAAGTGATCGGGACCTCTACGCCTACGAGCAGTACTTC.

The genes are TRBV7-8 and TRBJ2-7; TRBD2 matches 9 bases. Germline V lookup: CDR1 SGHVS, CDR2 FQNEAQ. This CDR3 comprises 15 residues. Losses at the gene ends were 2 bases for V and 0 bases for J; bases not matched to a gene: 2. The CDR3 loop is CASSLKRGDSYEQYF. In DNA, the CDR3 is TGTGCCAGCAGCTTAAAGCGGGGGGACTCCTACGAGCAGTACTTC.

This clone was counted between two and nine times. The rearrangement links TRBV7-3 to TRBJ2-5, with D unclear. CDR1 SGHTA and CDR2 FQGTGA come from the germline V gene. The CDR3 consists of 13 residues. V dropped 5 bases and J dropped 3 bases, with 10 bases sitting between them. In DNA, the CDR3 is TGTGCCAGCAGCCGGACGTCAGAAGAGACCCAGTACTTC. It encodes CASSRTSEETQYF.

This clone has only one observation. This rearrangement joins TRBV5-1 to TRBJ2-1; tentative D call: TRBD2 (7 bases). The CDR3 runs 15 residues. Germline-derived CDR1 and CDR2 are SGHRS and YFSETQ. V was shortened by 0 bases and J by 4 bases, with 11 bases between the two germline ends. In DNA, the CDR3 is TGCGCCAGCAGCTTGGACGGGGGGCATTACAATGAGCAGTTCTTC. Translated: CASSLDGGHYNEQFF.

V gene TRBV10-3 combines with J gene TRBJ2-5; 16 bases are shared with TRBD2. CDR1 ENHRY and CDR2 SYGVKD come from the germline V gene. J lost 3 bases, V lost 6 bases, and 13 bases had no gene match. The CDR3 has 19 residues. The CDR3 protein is CAISSTPGLAGGPEETQYF. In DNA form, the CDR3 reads TGTGCCATCAGCTCAACCCCGGGACTAGCGGGGGGGCCTGAAGAGACCCAGTACTTC.

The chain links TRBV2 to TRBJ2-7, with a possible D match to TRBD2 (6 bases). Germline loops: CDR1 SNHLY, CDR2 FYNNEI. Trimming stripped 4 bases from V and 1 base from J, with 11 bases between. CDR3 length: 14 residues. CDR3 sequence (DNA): TGTGCCAGCAGTGTGGGGGGAGCTTCCTACGAGCAGTACTTC. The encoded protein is CASSVGGASYEQYF.

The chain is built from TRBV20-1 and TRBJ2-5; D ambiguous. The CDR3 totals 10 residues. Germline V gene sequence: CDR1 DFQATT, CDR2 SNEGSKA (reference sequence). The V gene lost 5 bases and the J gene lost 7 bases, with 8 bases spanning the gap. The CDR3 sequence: CSAGIGTQYF. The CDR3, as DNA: TGCAGTGCTGGGATCGGGACCCAGTACTTC.

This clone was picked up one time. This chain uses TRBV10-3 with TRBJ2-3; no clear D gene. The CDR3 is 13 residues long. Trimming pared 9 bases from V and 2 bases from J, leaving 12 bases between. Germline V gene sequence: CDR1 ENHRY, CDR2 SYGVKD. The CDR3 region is CAIAVSDTDTQYF. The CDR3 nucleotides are TGTGCCATAGCCGTAAGTGACACAGATACGCAGTATTTT.

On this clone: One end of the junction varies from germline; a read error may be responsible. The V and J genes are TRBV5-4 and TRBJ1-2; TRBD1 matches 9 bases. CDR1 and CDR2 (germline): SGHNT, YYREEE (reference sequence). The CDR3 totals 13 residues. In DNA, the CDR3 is TGTGCCAGCAGCCCGGGACAGGGCCGTGGAGGGAGCTTC. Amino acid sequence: CASSPGQGRGGSF.

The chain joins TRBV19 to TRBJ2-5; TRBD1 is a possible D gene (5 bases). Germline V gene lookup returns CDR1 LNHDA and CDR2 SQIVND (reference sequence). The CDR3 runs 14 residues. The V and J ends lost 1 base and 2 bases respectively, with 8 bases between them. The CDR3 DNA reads TGTGCCAGTAGTATAGGGGGCAGTCAAGAGACCCAGTACTTC. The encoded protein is CASSIGGSQETQYF.

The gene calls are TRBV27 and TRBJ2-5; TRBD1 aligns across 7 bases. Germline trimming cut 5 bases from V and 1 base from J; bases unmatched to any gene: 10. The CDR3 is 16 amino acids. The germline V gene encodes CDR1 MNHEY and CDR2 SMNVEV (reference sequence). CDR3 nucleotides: TGTGCCAGCAGTCCCAATGCCCGGACAGGCCAAGAGACCCAGTACTTC. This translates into CASSPNARTGQETQYF.

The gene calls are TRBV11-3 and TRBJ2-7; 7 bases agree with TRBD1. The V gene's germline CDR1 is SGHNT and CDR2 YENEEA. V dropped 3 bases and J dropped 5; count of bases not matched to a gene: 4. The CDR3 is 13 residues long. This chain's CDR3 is CASSFSTGNEQYF. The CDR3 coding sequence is TGTGCCAGCAGCTTCTCGACAGGGAACGAGCAGTACTTC.

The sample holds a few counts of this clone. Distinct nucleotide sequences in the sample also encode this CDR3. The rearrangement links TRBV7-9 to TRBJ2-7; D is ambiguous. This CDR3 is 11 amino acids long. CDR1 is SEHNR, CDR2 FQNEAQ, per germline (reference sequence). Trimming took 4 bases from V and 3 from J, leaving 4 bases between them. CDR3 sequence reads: CASSSRYEQYF. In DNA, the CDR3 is TGTGCCAGCAGCTCTCGCTACGAGCAGTACTTC. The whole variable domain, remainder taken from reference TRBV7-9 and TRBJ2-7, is DTGVSQNPRHKITKRGQNVTFRCDPISEHNRLYWYRQTLGQGPEFLTYFQNEAQLEKSRLLSDRFSAERPKGSFSTLEIQRTEQGDSAMYLCASSSRYEQYFGPGTRLTVT.

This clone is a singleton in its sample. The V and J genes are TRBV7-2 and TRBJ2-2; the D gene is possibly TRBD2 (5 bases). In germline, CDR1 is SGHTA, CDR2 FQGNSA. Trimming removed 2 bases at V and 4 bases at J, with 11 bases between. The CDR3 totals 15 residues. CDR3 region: CASSLSLASTGELFF. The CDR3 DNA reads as TGTGCCAGCAGCTTATCGCTAGCCTCCACCGGGGAGCTGTTTTTT. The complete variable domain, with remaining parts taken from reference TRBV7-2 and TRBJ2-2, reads GAGVSQSPSNKVTEKGKDVELRCDPISGHTALYWYRQSLGQGLEFLIYFQGNSAPDKSGLPSDRFSAERTGGSVSTLTIQRTQQEDSAVYLCASSLSLASTGELFFGEGSRLTVL.

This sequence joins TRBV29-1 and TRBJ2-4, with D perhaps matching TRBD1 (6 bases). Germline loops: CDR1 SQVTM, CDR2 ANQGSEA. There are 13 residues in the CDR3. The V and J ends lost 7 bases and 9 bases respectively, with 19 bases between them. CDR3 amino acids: CSAHRAGAIIQYF. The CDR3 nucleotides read TGCAGCGCCCACAGGGCTGGCGCGATCATTCAGTACTTC. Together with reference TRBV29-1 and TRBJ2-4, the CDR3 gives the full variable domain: SAVISQKPSRDICQRGTSLTIQCQVDSQVTMMFWYRQQPGQSLTLIATANQGSEATYESGFVIDKFPISRPNLTFSTLTVSNMSPEDSSIYLCSAHRAGAIIQYFGAGTRLSVL.

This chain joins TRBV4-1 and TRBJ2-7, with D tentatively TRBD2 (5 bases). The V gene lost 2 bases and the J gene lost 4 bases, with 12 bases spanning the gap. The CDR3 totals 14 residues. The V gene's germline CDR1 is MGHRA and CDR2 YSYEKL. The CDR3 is CASSQTGNNYEQYF. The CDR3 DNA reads TGCGCCAGCAGCCAAACCGGGAACAATTACGAGCAGTACTTC.

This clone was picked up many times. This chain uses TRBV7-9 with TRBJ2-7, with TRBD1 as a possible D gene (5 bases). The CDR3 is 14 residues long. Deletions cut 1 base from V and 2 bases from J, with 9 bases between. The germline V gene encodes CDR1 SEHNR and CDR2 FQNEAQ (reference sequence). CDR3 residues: CASSLGGTAYEQYF. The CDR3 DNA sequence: TGTGCCAGCAGCTTAGGGGGCACTGCCTACGAGCAGTACTTC.

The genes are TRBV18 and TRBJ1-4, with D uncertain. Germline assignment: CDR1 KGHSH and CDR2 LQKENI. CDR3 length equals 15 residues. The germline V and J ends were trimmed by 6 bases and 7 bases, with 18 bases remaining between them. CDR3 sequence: CASSPGPILGEKLFF. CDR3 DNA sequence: TGTGCCAGCTCCCCAGGCCCCATCCTTGGTGAAAAACTGTTTTTT. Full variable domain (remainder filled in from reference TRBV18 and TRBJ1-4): NAGVMQNPRHLVRRRGQEARLRCSPMKGHSHVYWYRQLPEEGLKFMVYLQKENIIDESGMPKERFSAEFPKEGPSILRIQQVVRGDSAAYFCASSPGPILGEKLFFGSGTQLSVL.

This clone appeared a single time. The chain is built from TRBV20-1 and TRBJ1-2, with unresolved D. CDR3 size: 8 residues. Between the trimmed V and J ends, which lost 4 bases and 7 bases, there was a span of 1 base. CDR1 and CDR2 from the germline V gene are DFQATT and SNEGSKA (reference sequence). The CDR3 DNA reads TGCAGTGCTACTGGCTACACCTTC. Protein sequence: CSATGYTF.

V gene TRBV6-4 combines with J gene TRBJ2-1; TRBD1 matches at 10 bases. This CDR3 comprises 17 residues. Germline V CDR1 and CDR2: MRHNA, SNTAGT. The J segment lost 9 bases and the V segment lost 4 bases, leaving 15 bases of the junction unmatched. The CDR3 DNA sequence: TGTGCCAGCAGTGCATTCGGGACAGGGGTTTTGAAGGGTGAGCAGTTCTTC. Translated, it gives CASSAFGTGVLKGEQFF.